Detailed here is one T cell receptor beta chain. Its antigen is still unknown. Libraries were prepared by immunoSEQ multiplex PCR; TCRdb keeps only in-frame clonotypes and omits some of them. This sample has approximately 500,000 clones, with 90% to 96% found just once. From germline, CDR1 is MNHNS and CDR2 SASEGT. V lost 7 bases, J lost 5 bases, and 6 bases stayed unmatched. This CDR3 has 13 amino acids. The sample is drawn from a study of shared clonotypes between healthy human individuals. Study results and limitations: The researchers took only blood, and tissue repertoires probably look different.

The sample was naive CD4+ T cells sorted from blood. Subset indicated: CD45RA+ positively selected. This sequence originates from a woman aged 25-40 years in good health. V gene TRBV6-1 combines with J gene TRBJ2-5; 8 positions agree with TRBD1. CDR3 bases: TGTGCCAGCATTAGGAACAGGGGGGAGACCCAGTACTTC. Protein: CASIRNRGETQYF.